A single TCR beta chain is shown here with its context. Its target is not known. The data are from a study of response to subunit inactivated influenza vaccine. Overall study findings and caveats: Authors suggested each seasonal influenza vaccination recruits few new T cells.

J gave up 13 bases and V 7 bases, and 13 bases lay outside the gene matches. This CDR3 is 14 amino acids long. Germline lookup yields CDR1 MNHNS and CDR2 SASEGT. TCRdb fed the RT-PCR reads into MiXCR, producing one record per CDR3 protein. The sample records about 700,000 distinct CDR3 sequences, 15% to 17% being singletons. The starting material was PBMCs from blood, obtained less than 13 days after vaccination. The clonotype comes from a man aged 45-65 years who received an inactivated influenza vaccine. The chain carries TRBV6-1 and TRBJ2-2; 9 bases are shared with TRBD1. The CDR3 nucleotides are TGTGCCAGCACCTACGGAGGACAGGGGTCCTTGCTGTTTTTT. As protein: CASTYGGQGSLLFF.